This passage covers 25 T cell receptor beta chains from one sample sequenced in a study of control samples from healthy donors and cancer patients. Clones were sequenced by immunoSEQ multiplex PCR, and TCRdb holds only the in-frame ones, with some missing. The table includes about 60,000 clones, around nine tenths detected once. The sample consisted of PBMCs. These receptors were obtained from a woman aged 45-65 years with colorectal cancer.

In its sample, this clone was seen a few times. The chain links TRBV5-1 to TRBJ1-1; no definite D call. V was trimmed by 4 bases and J by 0 bases, leaving 7 bases between them. Germline CDR1 and CDR2: SGHRS and YFSETQ. This CDR3 contains 13 residues. The CDR3 coding sequence is TGCGCCAGCAGCGTGACGGTGAACACTGAAGCTTTCTTT. The encoded protein is CASSVTVNTEAFF.

The rearrangement links TRBV7-2 to TRBJ1-2; TRBD1 is a possible D gene (5 bases). With 5 bases removed from V and 8 bases from J, the gap between germline ends came to 18 bases. Germline lookup yields CDR1 SGHTA and CDR2 FQGNSA. The length of the CDR3 is 14 residues. Here the CDR3 reads CASSAPHGRGGYTF. Here the CDR3 DNA reads TGTGCCAGCAGCGCCCCACATGGACGGGGCGGCTACACCTTC.

The chain has TRBV19 and TRBJ1-1; a weak D match, TRBD1 (5 bases). This CDR3 region has 14 residues. Trimming took off 11 bases at V and 1 base at J, with 17 bases between the two ends. Germline V gives CDR1 LNHDA, CDR2 SQIVND (reference sequence). The DNA for the CDR3 is TGTGCCTGTTCCTTGAGGGGCGAGAACACTGAAGCTTTCTTT. It encodes CACSLRGENTEAFF. Combining the CDR3 with reference TRBV19 and TRBJ1-1 gives the whole variable domain DGGITQSPKYLFRKEGQNVTLSCEQNLNHDAMYWYRQDPGQGLRLIYYSQIVNDFQKGDIAEGYSVSREKKESFPLTVTSAQKNPTAFYLCACSLRGENTEAFFGQGTRLTVV.

The J gene is TRBJ1-6, the V gene TRBV27; D might be TRBD1 (5 bases). The V end was cut by 7 bases, the J end by 8 bases, with 18 bases between. Germline loops: CDR1 MNHEY, CDR2 SMNVEV (reference sequence). The CDR3 has 15 amino acids. The CDR3 spells CASTPAGRTYSPLHF. The CDR3 nucleotides are TGTGCCAGCACTCCAGCGGGGCGGACCTATTCACCCCTCCACTTT.

In this sample, this clone turned up once. The V gene is TRBV27, the J gene TRBJ2-2; 9 nucleotides align to TRBD1. J was trimmed by 4 bases and V by 8 bases; bases with no gene match: 5. The CDR3 is made up of 14 amino acids. Per the germline V gene, CDR1 is MNHEY and CDR2 is SMNVEV (reference sequence). Here the CDR3 DNA reads TGTGCCAGCCTTCCGACAGGGGGCACCGGGGAGCTGTTTTTT. Translating it yields CASLPTGGTGELFF.

The chain links TRBV18 to TRBJ1-1, with a tentative D call TRBD1 (6 bases). The length of the CDR3 is 15 residues. Germline CDR1 KGHSH, CDR2 LQKENI. The V and J ends lost 6 bases and 3 bases respectively, with 17 bases between them. CDR3 sequence (DNA): TGTGCCAGCTCTCCCTCGACAGGCGAGTACACTGAAGCTTTCTTT. Its translation: CASSPSTGEYTEAFF.

The chain carries TRBV2 and TRBJ1-6; no definite D call. The V gene's germline CDR1 is SNHLY and CDR2 FYNNEI. V gave up 2 bases and J gave up 8 bases, with 13 bases separating them. This CDR3 contains 15 residues. CDR3 DNA sequence: TGTGCCAGCAGTGAAATGGTGACAAAAGATTCACCCCTCCACTTT. Amino acids: CASSEMVTKDSPLHF.

The rearrangement joins TRBV19 to TRBJ1-2; 8 bases agree with TRBD1. CDR3 size: 14 residues. Germline loops: CDR1 LNHDA, CDR2 SQIVND (reference sequence). The V and J ends lost 5 bases and 4 bases, in that order; junction bases with no gene match: 6. This CDR3 is CASSLGQALYGYTF. The CDR3 DNA reads as TGTGCCAGTAGTTTGGGACAGGCCCTCTATGGCTACACCTTC.

CDR3 loop: CAITESGTGTGGFDTQYF. The CDR3 region has the DNA TGTGCCATCACGGAATCTGGGACCGGGACAGGGGGCTTCGATACGCAGTATTTT. V usage is TRBV10-3 and J usage is TRBJ2-3, with 12 bases lining up with TRBD1. CDR1 and CDR2 from the germline V gene are ENHRY and SYGVKD. V lost 7 bases, J lost 6 bases, and 17 bases stayed unmatched. There are 18 residues in the CDR3.

The chain joins TRBV5-4 to TRBJ1-2, with unresolved D. The ends were cut back, 3 bases at V and 2 bases at J, with 8 bases in the middle. The germline V gene encodes CDR1 SGHNT and CDR2 YYREEE (reference sequence). This CDR3 contains 13 residues. CDR3 loop: CASSSDGNYGYTF. CDR3 in DNA: TGTGCCAGCAGCTCGGACGGAAACTATGGCTACACCTTC.

The J gene is TRBJ2-7, the V gene TRBV9; D is possibly TRBD1 or TRBD2 (5 bases each). Trimming took 4 bases from V and 3 from J, leaving 11 bases between them. CDR3 length equals 13 residues. Germline V lookup: CDR1 SGDLS, CDR2 YYNGEE. CDR3 DNA: TGTGCCAGCAGCCAGGGACCTGACTACGAGCAGTACTTC. Protein: CASSQGPDYEQYF.

The chain couples TRBV6-5 to TRBJ2-7, with 8 bases that match TRBD1. V lost 7 bases and J lost 6; bases outside the gene matches: 11. The germline CDR1 and CDR2 sequences are MNHEY and SVGAGI. The CDR3 runs to 14 residues. CDR3 bases: TGTGCCAGCACAAAAGGGGCAGGGGGCTCCGAGCAGTACTTC. Translated, it gives CASTKGAGGSEQYF.

The chain links TRBV11-2 to TRBJ1-5; tentatively, D is TRBD1 (5 bases). The CDR3 length is 15 residues. CDR1 SGHAT and CDR2 FQNNGV come from the germline V gene. V lost 5 bases and J lost 0, with 11 bases in between. In DNA form, the CDR3 reads TGTGCCAGCAGCCCCGGGACCCTTAGCAATCAGCCCCAGCATTTT. Translation: CASSPGTLSNQPQHF.

This sequence joins TRBV19 and TRBJ1-2; possible D gene TRBD1, 6 bases. The CDR3 sequence is 14 residues long. Germline assignment: CDR1 LNHDA and CDR2 SQIVND (reference sequence). Trimming removed 10 bases from V and 5 bases from J, with 20 bases in between. The CDR3 DNA reads as TGTGCCACTCGGCAAGGGGGGGAGGATTATGGCTACACCTTC. The encoded protein is CATRQGGEDYGYTF.

This chain connects TRBV10-1 to TRBJ1-1; no reliable D call. The CDR3 is made up of 13 amino acids. V lost 4 bases and J lost 1, with 7 bases in between. Germline V gene data show CDR1 as WNHNN and CDR2 as SYGVQD (reference sequence). In nucleotides, the CDR3 is TGCGCCAGCAGTGTAAGGGCGAACACTGAAGCTTTCTTT. Encoded protein: CASSVRANTEAFF.

This chain joins TRBV5-1 and TRBJ1-2; 9 bases map to TRBD1. CDR3 length: 16 amino acids. V trimming: 4 bases; J trimming: 0 bases; junction bases outside the gene matches: 7. CDR1 and CDR2 (germline): SGHRS, YFSETQ. CDR3 nucleotides: TGCGCCAGCAGCGGGGGACAGGGTGGTCCTAACTATGGCTACACCTTC. Translation: CASSGGQGGPNYGYTF.

The chain combines TRBV14 with TRBJ2-3; no clear D gene. This CDR3 has 13 residues. V shed 1 base and J shed 2 bases, with 4 bases lying between them. Germline V gives CDR1 SGHDN, CDR2 FVKESK. The CDR3: CASSQGLTDTQYF. The CDR3 DNA is TGTGCCAGCAGCCAAGGACTCACAGATACGCAGTATTTT.

This chain joins TRBV6-5 and TRBJ1-2; 7 nucleotides agree with TRBD1. Germline trimming cut 6 bases from V and 4 bases from J; bases unmatched to any gene: 8. This CDR3 spans 14 amino acids. Looked up from germline, CDR1 is MNHEY and CDR2 is SVGAGI. The CDR3 region has the DNA TGTGCCAGCAGAGGTGACAGGGTCGGCTATGGCTACACCTTC. Its translation: CASRGDRVGYGYTF.

The V gene is TRBV19, the J gene TRBJ2-7; D possibly corresponds to TRBD2 (5 bases). The CDR3 covers 18 residues. Per germline, CDR1 LNHDA and CDR2 SQIVND (reference sequence). V was pared by 1 base and J by 3 bases, with 22 bases between. Here the CDR3 DNA reads TGTGCCAGTAGTATAGCATCGGCAGGACCCAACCGGGGCTACGAGCAGTACTTC. Encoded protein: CASSIASAGPNRGYEQYF.

This sequence joins TRBV5-1 and TRBJ1-1; D not resolved. Germline CDR1 is SGHRS and CDR2 is YFSETQ. The CDR3 length is 14 residues. The V end was cut by 0 bases, the J end by 5 bases, with 11 bases between. DNA of the CDR3: TGCGCCAGCAGCTTGGGTTTTACTTCGACTGAAGCTTTCTTT. Its protein is CASSLGFTSTEAFF.

The chain uses TRBV6-5 and TRBJ1-1; D might be TRBD1 (6 bases). The CDR3 runs to 13 residues. Germline V gene data show CDR1 as MNHEY and CDR2 as SVGAGI. V shed 8 bases and J shed 1 base, with 11 bases lying between them. CDR3 coding DNA: TGTGCCAGCGGGGAGGACAGGAACACTGAAGCTTTCTTT. It is translated as CASGEDRNTEAFF.

This clone was recorded once. This rearrangement joins TRBV5-4 to TRBJ2-5, with D perhaps being TRBD1 or TRBD2 (7 bases each). Germline loops: CDR1 SGHNT, CDR2 YYREEE (reference sequence). Trimming took off 5 bases at V and 2 bases at J, with 13 bases between the two ends. The CDR3 is made up of 14 amino acids. The CDR3 sequence: CASSQGGAQETQYF. In DNA, the CDR3 is TGTGCCAGCAGTCAGGGGGGGGCGCAAGAGACCCAGTACTTC.

The chain uses TRBV10-1 and TRBJ2-2; 9 bases match TRBD1. Trimming removed 10 bases from V and 7 bases from J; junction bases left unmatched: 7. The CDR3 is 13 amino acids. Germline values: CDR1 WNHNN, CDR2 SYGVQD (reference sequence). The CDR3: CATRDRDFGELFF. CDR3 DNA: TGCGCCACCAGGGACAGGGATTTCGGGGAGCTGTTTTTT.

The gene calls are TRBV15 and TRBJ2-7; D possibly corresponds to TRBD1 (5 bases). CDR1 and CDR2 (germline): LNHNV, YYDKDF (reference sequence). The CDR3 totals 16 residues. The germline V and J ends were trimmed by 0 bases and 1 base, with 13 bases remaining between them. CDR3 loop: CATSRELAGLSYEQYF. CDR3 DNA: TGTGCCACCAGCAGAGAATTAGCAGGGCTTTCCTACGAGCAGTACTTC.

V usage is TRBV10-3 and J usage is TRBJ1-2; D uncertain. Germline CDR1 is ENHRY and CDR2 is SYGVKD. The CDR3 is 13 residues long. Trimming took off 2 bases at V and 8 bases at J, with 12 bases between the two ends. As DNA, the CDR3 is TGTGCCATCAGTGAGATGGAGTCGGGCGGCTACACCTTC. This encodes CAISEMESGGYTF.